These 21 T cell receptor beta chains came from one sample sequenced in a study of cytomegalovirus exposure and HLA in healthy donors (dated by TCRdb to about 2017). The library came from the immunoSEQ multiplex PCR assay. Held by TCRdb, this immuneACCESS table contains in-frame sequences only and omits some clones. Under half of the omission traces to an unresolved V gene where checked; the cause of the rest is unknown. Present in this sample are 110,000 or so clones, approximately 85% of which were seen just once. Together, the top ten hold roughly 5.3% of the sample. Sequencing was carried out using PBMCs. Receptor source: a man younger than 30 in good health and CMV-seronegative.

V is TRBV30 and J is TRBJ2-4; 12 nucleotides line up with TRBD1. The CDR3 covers 16 residues. Germline CDR1 GTSNPN, CDR2 SVGIG (reference sequence). The trim removed 6 bases at V and 10 bases at J, leaving 16 bases unmatched. CDR3 DNA: TGTGCCTGCCTCTCCGGGACAGGGGGCCGAGCACTAATTCAGTACTTC. This codes for CACLSGTGGRALIQYF.

The V and J genes are TRBV2 and TRBJ1-4, with a weak D call TRBD1 (6 bases). The CDR3 covers 16 residues. Deletions cut 6 bases from V and 1 base from J, with 15 bases between. Germline values: CDR1 SNHLY, CDR2 FYNNEI. This CDR3 reads CASRRATGRTNEKLFF. CDR3 nucleotides: TGTGCCAGCAGGCGTGCTACAGGGAGAACTAATGAAAAACTGTTTTTT.

The chain carries TRBV19 and TRBJ2-7, with 12 nucleotides matching TRBD1. The CDR3 sequence is 17 residues long. Germline V gene lookup returns CDR1 LNHDA and CDR2 SQIVND (reference sequence). The V and J ends lost 5 bases and 3 bases, in that order; junction bases with no gene match: 11. Here the CDR3 DNA reads TGTGCCAGTAGTCCACAACGGGGACAGGGGGCCGACTACGAGCAGTACTTC. Translated: CASSPQRGQGADYEQYF.

The V and J genes are TRBV30 and TRBJ2-3; no clear D. Trimming shortened V by 3 bases and J by 6 bases, and 13 bases separated the two germline ends. The germline CDR1 and CDR2 sequences are GTSNPN and SVGIG (reference sequence). CDR3 length equals 13 residues. CDR3 bases: TGTGCCTGGAGAAGCCCCGGTGCTGATACGCAGTATTTT. It specifies CAWRSPGADTQYF.

The V call is TRBV7-8, the J call TRBJ2-7, with D perhaps matching TRBD1 (5 bases). CDR3 length: 16 amino acids. From germline, CDR1 is SGHVS and CDR2 FQNEAQ. Trimming took 1 base from V and 2 from J, leaving 15 bases between them. CDR3 DNA sequence: TGTGCCAGCAGCTTAGTTTCCAGGGTTTTACCCTACGAGCAGTACTTC. As protein: CASSLVSRVLPYEQYF.

The chain uses TRBV5-1 and TRBJ1-1; the D gene is possibly TRBD1 (5 bases). Germline V lookup: CDR1 SGHRS, CDR2 YFSETQ. The CDR3 consists of 14 residues. V shed 0 bases and J shed 11 bases, with 17 bases lying between them. The CDR3 spells CASSLEGLGNEAFF. The CDR3 nucleotides are TGCGCCAGCAGCTTGGAGGGGCTCGGTAATGAGGCTTTCTTT.

CDR3 sequence reads: CASSDVGQGSYTF. The DNA of the CDR3 is TGTGCCAGCAGTGACGTCGGACAGGGGAGCTACACCTTC. The V gene is TRBV6-1, the J gene TRBJ1-2; 9 bases map to TRBD1. CDR3 length equals 13 residues. V gave up 3 bases and J gave up 9 bases; unmatched junction bases: 5. CDR1 is MNHNS and CDR2 is SASEGT in the germline V gene.

The V gene is TRBV5-1, the J gene TRBJ1-2; D not resolved. The CDR3 loop spans 17 amino acids. The V end lost 0 bases, the J end lost 6 bases, and 21 bases lay between the germline ends. From germline, CDR1 is SGHRS and CDR2 YFSETQ. CDR3 coding DNA: TGCGCCAGCAGCTTGGTATCTGCCCTTCGAGTTCGGGATGGCTACACCTTC. Translating it yields CASSLVSALRVRDGYTF.

The J gene is TRBJ2-5, the V gene TRBV6-6; 7 positions match TRBD1. The CDR3 runs 15 residues. CDR1 and CDR2 from the germline V gene are MNHNY and SVGAGI (reference sequence). V lost 5 bases, J lost 1 base, and 7 bases stayed unmatched. CDR3 nucleotides: TGTGCCAGCAGTCTGACAGGGATGACCCAAGAGACCCAGTACTTC. Translated: CASSLTGMTQETQYF.

The V gene is TRBV15, the J gene TRBJ2-7, with 11 bases identical to TRBD2. Losses at the gene ends were 3 bases for V and 5 bases for J; bases not matched to a gene: 9. The CDR3 has 16 amino acids. The V gene's germline CDR1 is LNHNV and CDR2 YYDKDF (reference sequence). Written as DNA, the CDR3 is TGTGCCACCAGCAGGGGGACTAGCGGAGTAGCCCACGAGCAGTACTTC. This codes for CATSRGTSGVAHEQYF.

The V and J genes are TRBV5-6 and TRBJ2-5, with D unresolved. The CDR3 is 15 residues long. V was clipped by 0 bases and J by 1 base, with 10 bases between them. The germline gives CDR1 SGHDT, CDR2 YYEEEE. This CDR3 reads CASSLVATIQETQYF. The CDR3 coding sequence is TGTGCCAGCAGCTTGGTGGCAACCATCCAAGAGACCCAGTACTTC.

The gene calls are TRBV13 and TRBJ2-1; 11 positions match TRBD2. J lost 0 bases, V lost 9 bases, and 1 base had no gene match. The germline CDR1 and CDR2 sequences are PRHDT and FYEKMQ (reference sequence). The CDR3 length is 14 residues. The CDR3 sequence: CASTSGSSYNEQFF. The CDR3 DNA is TGTGCCAGTACTAGCGGGAGCTCCTACAATGAGCAGTTCTTC.

This rearrangement joins TRBV6-5 to TRBJ2-3; 9 nucleotides match TRBD2. Looked up from germline, CDR1 is MNHEY and CDR2 is SVGAGI. V dropped 6 bases and J dropped 2; count of bases not matched to a gene: 6. This CDR3 region has 15 residues. This CDR3 reads CASRGLAEATDTQYF. CDR3 coding DNA: TGTGCCAGCAGGGGACTAGCTGAGGCCACAGATACGCAGTATTTT.

This chain uses TRBV11-3 with TRBJ2-3, with D possibly TRBD2 on 7 matching bases. Trimming took off 5 bases at V and 1 base at J, with 13 bases between the two ends. The CDR3 runs 15 residues. CDR1 and CDR2 (germline): SGHNT, YENEEA. Written as DNA, the CDR3 is TGTGCCAGCAGCCTAGGAGGGGGGGGCACAGATACGCAGTATTTT. Translation: CASSLGGGGTDTQYF.

V gene TRBV19 combines with J gene TRBJ2-1; 8 nucleotides match TRBD2. Germline V CDR1 and CDR2: LNHDA, SQIVND (reference sequence). After removal of 5 bases from V and 4 bases from J, the junction contained 4 bases not matched to a gene. This CDR3 spans 14 amino acids. The CDR3 DNA is TGTGCCAGTAGTTTTAGCGGGACTTACAATGAGCAGTTCTTC. This encodes CASSFSGTYNEQFF.

The CDR3 sequence is CASSLTGIADTQYF. The DNA for the CDR3 is TGTGCCAGCAGCTTAACCGGGATAGCGGATACGCAGTATTTT. V is TRBV7-2 and J is TRBJ2-3; TRBD2 might be the D (5 bases). CDR3 length: 14 residues. CDR1 and CDR2 from the germline V gene are SGHTA and FQGNSA. Trimming took off 2 bases at V and 6 bases at J, with 12 bases between the two ends.

The CDR3 DNA reads TGTGCCAGCAGCTTGCTTAGCTCTGGAAACACCATATATTTT. This encodes CASSLLSSGNTIYF. This sequence joins TRBV5-6 and TRBJ1-3, with D unresolved. There are 14 residues in the CDR3. The V end lost 1 base, the J end lost 0 bases, and 5 bases lay between the germline ends. The V gene's germline CDR1 is SGHDT and CDR2 YYEEEE.

The CDR3 loop is CASSPTSGRAFGELFF. CDR3 DNA: TGTGCCAGCAGCCCCACTAGTGGGAGGGCTTTCGGGGAGCTGTTTTTT. This chain joins TRBV5-4 and TRBJ2-2; 7 positions agree with TRBD2. CDR3 length: 16 amino acids. With V trimmed by 4 bases and J by 7 bases, 13 bases remained unmatched. In germline, CDR1 is SGHNT, CDR2 YYREEE (reference sequence).

This chain connects TRBV2 to TRBJ2-5, with D perhaps TRBD2 (6 bases). In germline, CDR1 is SNHLY, CDR2 FYNNEI. CDR3 size: 14 residues. Trimming removed 7 bases at V and 2 bases at J, with 14 bases between. CDR3 coding DNA: TGTGCCAGCAAGGAGCGGGTAACACAAGAGACCCAGTACTTC. Its translation: CASKERVTQETQYF.

V gene TRBV6-5 combines with J gene TRBJ2-5; the D gene is possibly TRBD2 (6 bases). Trimming took off 2 bases at V and 5 bases at J, with 18 bases between the two ends. This CDR3 comprises 16 residues. CDR1 and CDR2 (germline): MNHEY, SVGAGI. In DNA, the CDR3 is TGTGCCAGCAGTTACAGGTCGACGGGGGTTGGGGAGACCCAGTACTTC. Protein: CASSYRSTGVGETQYF.

V and J are TRBV15 and TRBJ2-2; possibly TRBD2 for D (6 bases). CDR3 length: 16 amino acids. V gave up 5 bases and J gave up 1 base, with 14 bases separating them. In germline, CDR1 is LNHNV, CDR2 YYDKDF (reference sequence). The chain's CDR3 is CATSGVEGLNTGELFF. The CDR3 nucleotides are TGTGCCACCAGCGGGGTGGAGGGCTTGAACACCGGGGAGCTGTTTTTT.